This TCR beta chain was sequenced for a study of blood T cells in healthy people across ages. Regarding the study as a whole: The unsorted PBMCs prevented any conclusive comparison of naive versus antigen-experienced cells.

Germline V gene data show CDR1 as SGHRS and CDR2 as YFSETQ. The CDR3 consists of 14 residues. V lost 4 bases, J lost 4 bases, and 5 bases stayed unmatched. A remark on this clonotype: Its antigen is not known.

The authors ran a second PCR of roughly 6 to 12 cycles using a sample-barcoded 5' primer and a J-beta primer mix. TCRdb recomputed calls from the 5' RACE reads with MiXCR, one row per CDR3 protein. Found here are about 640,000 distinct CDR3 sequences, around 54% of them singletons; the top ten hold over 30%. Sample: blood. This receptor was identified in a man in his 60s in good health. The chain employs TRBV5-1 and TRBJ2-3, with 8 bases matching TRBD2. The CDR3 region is CASSTGGGSDTQYF. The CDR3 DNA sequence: TGCGCCAGCAGCACCGGGGGGGGATCAGATACGCAGTATTTT.